This TCR beta chain stems from a study of blood T cell repertoires in COVID-19 (dated by TCRdb to the early 2020s). About the full investigation: Samples from collaborators originated in the United States, Italy and Spain and spanned both the acute and convalescent phases of COVID-19. The prospective study material was composed of cDNA or gDNA derived from T cells, B-cell-depleted T cells, or PBMCs. Nearly every sample came with metadata listing a de-identified subject ID, COVID-19 status, age in years and sex. The repertoires were released in a freely available public database intended as a resource for research on the immune response to SARS-CoV-2. The samples were drawn from two sources: the first 160 participants of the ongoing ImmuneRACE study, and over 950 subjects contributed by 6 global collaborators. Subjects who had been exposed to COVID-19, were actively infected with it, or had recovered from it provided the deeply sampled blood TCRbeta repertoires that made up the dataset. Where available, HLA class I and class II types were obtained from metadata supplied by the sample provider rather than from assay-based typing. Study-wide findings and limitations: How much clinical and demographic metadata was included differed by source and by participant, and the metadata was provided uncurated.

Compared with germline, V lacks 4 bases and J lacks 6 bases; bases without a gene match: 25. For CDR1 and CDR2, the germline V gene lists LGHNA and YNFKEQ. There are 20 amino acids in the CDR3, from cysteine to phenylalanine inclusive. The kept DNA is CDR3 alone, 60 bases in frame from the first base. With respect to this clone: Its antigen is not yet known. Base qualities were left out, and no much larger clone turns up one base away.

Another Seattle source contributed samples from volunteer blood donors who had recovered from COVID-19. Collaborating institutions collected whole blood in K2EDTA tubes following their own protocols. For TCRbeta analysis, collaborators shipped samples as frozen whole blood, isolated PBMCs, or DNA extracted from either of those sample types. TCRbeta CDR3 regions were amplified from genomic DNA by means of the immunoSEQ Assay, a bias-controlled multiplex PCR. As for the original processing: Within the assay, amplification of reference gene primers was used to estimate how many nucleated cells each sample contained. To quantify the absolute abundance of each unique TCRbeta CDR3 rearrangement, sequence reads were collapsed and filtered. For each sample, productive Simpson clonality was calculated by taking the square root of Simpson's diversity index across productive rearrangements. TCRdb obtained this table from immuneACCESS and retained in-frame rearrangements with V and J assigned. These tables miss some clones; where compared with another copy, unresolved V genes account for less than half of the shortfall, and the remainder is unexplained. V, J and clone size reflect that table, while D and trimming were determined from the DNA. Recorded for this sample are approximately 250,000 clones; 70% to 90% of them occurred a single time. The ten most abundant clones make up under 5.5% of the sample.

The sample was peripheral blood. Recombination linked TRBV4-2 to TRBJ1-1; TRBD1 agrees with 8 junctional bases. This receptor was obtained from a man in his sixties who had recovered from COVID-19. The nucleotide sequence reads as follows: TGTGCCAGCAGCCTGCAGGGGGCTTTACCCGAGTGGGGCAAGGGTTCTGAAGCTTTCTTT. The resulting protein is CASSLQGALPEWGKGSEAFF.